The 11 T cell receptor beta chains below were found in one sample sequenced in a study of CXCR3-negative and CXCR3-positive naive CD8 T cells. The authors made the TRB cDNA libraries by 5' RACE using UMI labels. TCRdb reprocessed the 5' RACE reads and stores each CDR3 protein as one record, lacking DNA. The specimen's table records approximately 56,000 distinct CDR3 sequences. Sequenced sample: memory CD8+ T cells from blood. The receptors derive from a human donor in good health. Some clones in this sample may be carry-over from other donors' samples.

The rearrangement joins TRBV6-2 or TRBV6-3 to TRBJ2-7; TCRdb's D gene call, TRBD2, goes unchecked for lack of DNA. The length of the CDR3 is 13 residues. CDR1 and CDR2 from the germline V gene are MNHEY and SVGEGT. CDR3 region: CASSSRQDYEQYF.

CDR3 protein: CASSPGTGYGYTF. This rearrangement joins TRBV7-6 to TRBJ1-2; without DNA, the TCRdb call of TRBD1 cannot be checked. CDR1 SGHVS and CDR2 FNYEAQ come from the germline V gene. The CDR3 extends over 13 amino acids. The full variable domain, in which reference TRBV7-6 and TRBJ1-2 provide the parts outside the CDR3, is GAGVSQSPRYKVTKRGQDVALRCDPISGHVSLYWYRQALGQGPEFLTYFNYEAQQDKSGLPNDRFSAERPEGSISTLTIQRTEQRDSAMYRCASSPGTGYGYTFGSGTRLTVV.

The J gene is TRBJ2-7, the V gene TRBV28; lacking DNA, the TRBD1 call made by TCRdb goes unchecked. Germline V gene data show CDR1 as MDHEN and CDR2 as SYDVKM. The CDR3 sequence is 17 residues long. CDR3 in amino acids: CASSFSPWEGGSYEQYF.

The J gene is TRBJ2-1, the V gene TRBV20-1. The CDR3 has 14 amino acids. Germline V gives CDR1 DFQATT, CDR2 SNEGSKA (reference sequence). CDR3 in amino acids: CSARFKGTYNEQFF.

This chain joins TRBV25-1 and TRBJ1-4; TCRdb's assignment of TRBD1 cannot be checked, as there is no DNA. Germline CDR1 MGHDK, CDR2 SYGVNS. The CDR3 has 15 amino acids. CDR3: CASSEFGGAEEKLFF.

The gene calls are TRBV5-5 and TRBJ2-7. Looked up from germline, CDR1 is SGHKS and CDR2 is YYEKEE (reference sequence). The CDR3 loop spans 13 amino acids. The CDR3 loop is CASSAGGAYEQYF.

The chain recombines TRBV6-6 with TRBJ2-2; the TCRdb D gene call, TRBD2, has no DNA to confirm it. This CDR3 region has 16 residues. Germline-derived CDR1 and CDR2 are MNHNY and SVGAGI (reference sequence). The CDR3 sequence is CASSSLPGSNTGELFF.

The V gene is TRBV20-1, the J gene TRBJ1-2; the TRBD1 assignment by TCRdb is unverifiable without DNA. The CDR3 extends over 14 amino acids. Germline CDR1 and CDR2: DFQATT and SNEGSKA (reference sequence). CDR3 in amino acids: CSAAGQGLNYGYTF.

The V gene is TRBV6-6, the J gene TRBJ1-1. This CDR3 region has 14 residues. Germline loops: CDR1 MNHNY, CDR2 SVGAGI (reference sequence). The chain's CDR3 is CASSYSAENTEAFF.

CDR3 protein: CASSRLTELYGYTF. The gene calls are TRBV5-6 and TRBJ1-2; TCRdb indicates TRBD1, and absent DNA this call remains unverified. Germline CDR1 SGHDT, CDR2 YYEEEE. This CDR3 has 14 amino acids.

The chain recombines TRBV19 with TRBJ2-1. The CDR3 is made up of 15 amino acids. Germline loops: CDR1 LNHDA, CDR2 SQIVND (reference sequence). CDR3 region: CASSIQVADYNEQFF.